These 24 T cell receptor beta chains originate from one sample sequenced in a study of blood T cells in healthy people across ages. PCR was performed a second time for roughly 6 to 12 cycles using a sample-barcoded 5' primer and a J-beta primer mix. MiXCR was run by TCRdb on the 5' RACE reads, yielding one entry per CDR3 protein. The table lists 750,000 to 950,000 distinct CDR3 sequences, 53% of them singletons. The sample taken for sequencing was blood. These receptors were taken from a man older than 75 in good health.

The genes are TRBV2 and TRBJ2-1; 9 nucleotides line up with TRBD2. Per germline, CDR1 SNHLY and CDR2 FYNNEI. J gave up 2 bases and V 5 bases, and 7 bases lay outside the gene matches. The CDR3 extends over 16 amino acids. CDR3 amino acids: CASSTGLAHTYNEQFF. The CDR3, as DNA: TGTGCCAGCAGTACCGGACTAGCGCACACCTACAATGAGCAGTTCTTC.

This chain uses TRBV25-1 with TRBJ2-5; 8 nucleotides agree with TRBD1. J was trimmed by 5 bases and V by 3 bases; bases with no gene match: 11. This CDR3 has 16 residues. The germline V gene encodes CDR1 MGHDK and CDR2 SYGVNS. CDR3 DNA sequence: TGTGCCAGCAGTGAGGGTTTGGACAGGGTTAGGGAGACCCAGTACTTC. Protein: CASSEGLDRVRETQYF.

The V and J genes are TRBV20-1 and TRBJ2-4; D could derive from TRBD1 or TRBD2 (5 bases each). The length of the CDR3 is 17 residues. Germline values: CDR1 DFQATT, CDR2 SNEGSKA (reference sequence). V shed 0 bases and J shed 0 bases, with 15 bases lying between them. This CDR3 is CSARDLRGQLAKNIQYF. CDR3 DNA: TGCAGTGCTAGAGACCTGAGGGGTCAGCTAGCCAAAAACATTCAGTACTTC.

The rearrangement joins TRBV7-9 to TRBJ2-4; 11 bases line up with TRBD2. In germline, CDR1 is SEHNR, CDR2 FQNEAQ (reference sequence). The CDR3 is 15 residues long. V was clipped by 5 bases and J by 4 bases; unmatched bases: 4. In DNA, the CDR3 is TGTGCCAGCAGCCTTATAGCGGGAGGGAAAAACATTCAGTACTTC. Its translation: CASSLIAGGKNIQYF.

The rearrangement links TRBV7-2 to TRBJ1-2; D unclear. CDR3 length equals 13 residues. From germline, CDR1 is SGHTA and CDR2 FQGNSA. Trimming cost V 3 bases and J 4 bases, with 9 bases left between them. The CDR3 is CASSFRALYGYTF. The CDR3 nucleotides read TGTGCCAGCAGCTTTAGGGCCCTCTATGGCTACACCTTC.

This rearrangement joins TRBV27 to TRBJ2-1, with TRBD2 identical over 8 bases. This CDR3 region has 17 residues. CDR1 MNHEY and CDR2 SMNVEV come from the germline V gene (reference sequence). J lost 1 base, V lost 5 bases, and 10 bases had no gene match. CDR3: CASSANVRGGSYNEQFF. CDR3 DNA: TGTGCCAGCAGTGCAAATGTCCGGGGGGGATCCTACAATGAGCAGTTCTTC.

Here the CDR3 reads CASSSPPLSGLFF. The CDR3 DNA reads as TGTGCCAGCAGCTCCCCGCCCCTTTCGGGGCTGTTTTTT. This sequence joins TRBV7-9 and TRBJ1-4; D is unclear. The CDR3 runs to 13 residues. The ends were cut back, 4 bases at V and 14 bases at J, with 17 bases in the middle. CDR1 and CDR2 (germline): SEHNR, FQNEAQ (reference sequence).

This clonotype appeared once. The V and J genes are TRBV20-1 and TRBJ1-1; D possibly corresponds to TRBD1 (5 bases). The germline V and J ends were trimmed by 1 base and 0 bases, with 12 bases remaining between them. The CDR3 covers 15 residues. Germline V lookup: CDR1 DFQATT, CDR2 SNEGSKA (reference sequence). In DNA form, the CDR3 reads TGCAGTGCTAGAGCCAGGCCAGGGATGAACACTGAAGCTTTCTTT. Translated: CSARARPGMNTEAFF.

The rearrangement links TRBV7-2 to TRBJ1-2; TRBD1 agrees at 10 bases. V shed 5 bases and J 6 bases; nucleotides not matched to a gene: 6. The germline gives CDR1 SGHTA, CDR2 FQGNSA. The CDR3 has 14 residues. Written as DNA, the CDR3 is TGTGCCAGCAGCCCAGGGACAGGGGCGGATGGCTACACCTTC. It yields the protein CASSPGTGADGYTF.

J is TRBJ2-7 and V is TRBV7-2; 9 bases match TRBD2. The CDR3 is made up of 16 amino acids. The germline gives CDR1 SGHTA, CDR2 FQGNSA. V gave up 1 base and J gave up 10 bases; unmatched junction bases: 14. Here the CDR3 reads CASSLVGAGGKNTQYF. In nucleotides, the CDR3 is TGTGCCAGCAGCTTAGTTGGGGCGGGAGGGAAAAACACTCAGTACTTC.

J is TRBJ2-2 and V is TRBV7-3; TRBD1 is a possible D gene (5 bases). CDR3 length: 13 amino acids. V gave up 5 bases and J gave up 5 bases, with 9 bases separating them. Germline CDR1 and CDR2: SGHTA and FQGTGA. DNA for the CDR3: TGTGCCAGCAGCCGACAGCCGACCGGGGAGCTGTTTTTT. It translates to CASSRQPTGELFF.

This clonotype was detected many times. This may come from a read error, since a much larger clone is one base off. The CDR3 sequence is CSGEDNNEQFF. The DNA for the CDR3 is TGCAGCGGTGAAGACAACAATGAGCAGTTCTTC. This chain joins TRBV29-1 and TRBJ2-1; D not certain. The CDR3 spans 11 residues. Germline CDR1 SQVTM, CDR2 ANQGSEA.

Written as DNA, the CDR3 is TGCGCCAGCAGCCCCGCCGGGGGGTCTAGAGGCTCCTACAATGAGCAGTTCTTC. It is translated as CASSPAGGSRGSYNEQFF. The gene calls are TRBV5-1 and TRBJ2-1; 7 nucleotides line up with TRBD2. The CDR3 covers 18 residues. Per the germline V gene, CDR1 is SGHRS and CDR2 is YFSETQ. The junction had 13 bases not matched to a gene; V was cut back by 4 bases and J by 0 bases.

The V and J genes are TRBV6-1 and TRBJ1-1; D gene uncertain. There are 15 residues in the CDR3. Germline V lookup: CDR1 MNHNS, CDR2 SASEGT. V was pared by 4 bases and J by 1 base, with 13 bases between. CDR3 loop: CASSGANTANTEAFF. The CDR3 nucleotides are TGTGCCAGCAGTGGAGCCAATACAGCGAACACTGAAGCTTTCTTT.

This clonotype was found many times. The J gene is TRBJ1-5, the V gene TRBV6-2 or TRBV6-3; a weak D match, TRBD1 (6 bases). The CDR3 runs to 15 residues. The V and J ends lost 6 bases and 7 bases respectively, with 19 bases between them. CDR1 and CDR2 from the germline V gene are MNHEY and SVGEGT. The DNA for the CDR3 is TGTGCCAGCAGCAACGGTGGGGGGCTCGGACAGCCCCAGCATTTT. Protein product: CASSNGGGLGQPQHF.

This chain links TRBV6-2 or TRBV6-3 with TRBJ1-5; D is undetermined. Germline CDR1 MNHEY, CDR2 SVGEGT. This CDR3 has 14 residues. The V end lost 6 bases, the J end lost 5 bases, and 14 bases lay between the germline ends. This CDR3 reads CASRSRLWDQPQHF. CDR3 DNA: TGTGCCAGCAGGAGTCGCCTCTGGGATCAGCCCCAGCATTTT.

The V gene is TRBV6-4, the J gene TRBJ2-7; D is ambiguous. Germline CDR1 and CDR2: MRHNA and SNTAGT. V was cut by 10 bases and J by 1 base, with 17 bases left in between. CDR3 size: 14 residues. DNA for the CDR3: TGTGCCATCCGTACGACCTTTTCGTCCTACGAGCAGTACTTC. Its protein product is CAIRTTFSSYEQYF.

This clonotype has a single count. The chain uses TRBV29-1 and TRBJ1-2, with D maybe TRBD1 (5 bases). This CDR3 is built from 14 residues. V was trimmed by 0 bases and J by 8 bases, leaving 16 bases between them. Per germline, CDR1 SQVTM and CDR2 ANQGSEA. The CDR3 loop is CSVEDPARDEGYTF. The CDR3 nucleotides read TGCAGCGTTGAAGACCCCGCCAGGGACGAAGGCTACACCTTC.

This chain connects TRBV6-6 to TRBJ2-1; 8 nucleotides align to TRBD2. The DNA matches TRBJ2-7 better at its end, which makes the J call doubtful. The CDR3 length is 15 residues. Germline V CDR1 and CDR2: MNHNY, SVGAGI (reference sequence). This CDR3 is CASSYSAGGAYEQYF. The DNA for the CDR3 is TGTGCCAGCAGTTACTCGGCGGGGGGAGCCTACGAGCAGTACTTC.

The gene calls are TRBV10-3 and TRBJ2-5; D perhaps matches TRBD2 (7 bases). The tail of the sequence fits TRBJ2-7 better, so the J call may be wrong. CDR1 and CDR2 from the germline V gene are ENHRY and SYGVKD. The CDR3 consists of 14 residues. CDR3 region: CAIGNREGSHEQYF. The CDR3 DNA sequence: TGTGCCATCGGAAACAGGGAGGGGTCCCACGAGCAGTACTTC.

The chain joins TRBV7-2 to TRBJ1-5; D possibly corresponds to TRBD1 (5 bases). V gave up 1 base and J gave up 6 bases, with 10 bases separating them. Germline assignment: CDR1 SGHTA and CDR2 FQGNSA. CDR3 size: 14 residues. CDR3 protein: CASSLGGSVQPQHF. For the CDR3, the DNA is TGTGCCAGCAGCTTAGGGGGCTCAGTTCAGCCCCAGCATTTT.

The chain joins TRBV6-5 to TRBJ2-5, with unresolved D. The germline gives CDR1 MNHEY, CDR2 SVGAGI. The CDR3 consists of 16 residues. V lost 5 bases to trimming and J lost 5 bases, with 21 bases between them. The CDR3 region is CASSTLPASPKETQYF. In nucleotides, the CDR3 is TGTGCCAGCAGTACACTTCCGGCCTCACCCAAGGAGACCCAGTACTTC.

The chain is built from TRBV3-1 and TRBJ1-2; 8 positions agree with TRBD1. V was pared by 2 bases and J by 8 bases, with 7 bases of the junction left unmatched. Germline V CDR1 and CDR2: LGHDT, YNNKEL (reference sequence). The CDR3 extends over 14 amino acids. The CDR3, as DNA: TGTGCCAGCAGCCAACGGGACAGGTATTCGGGCTACACCTTC. Protein: CASSQRDRYSGYTF.

A note on this clonotype: Possible read error: a much larger clone is one base away. V gene TRBV7-2 combines with J gene TRBJ2-1; D unresolved. The germline V gene encodes CDR1 SGHTA and CDR2 FQGNSA. The CDR3 spans 12 residues. V shed 3 bases and J shed 13 bases, with 13 bases lying between them. This chain's CDR3 is CASSFNQETQFF. The CDR3 DNA is TGTGCCAGCAGCTTTAACCAAGAGACCCAGTTCTTC.